One and the same sample provided the 21 T cell receptor beta chains below, sequenced in a study of blood T cell repertoires in COVID-19. Method: immunoSEQ multiplex PCR; TCRdb's copy keeps in-frame clones and lacks some. The table records tens of thousands of clones, about 81% of them present only once. Source material: peripheral blood. The receptors here all came from a human donor in a cohort sampled during active COVID-19.

The genes are TRBV28 and TRBJ1-2, with D hard to call. The germline V and J ends were trimmed by 5 bases and 4 bases, with 5 bases remaining between them. Germline CDR1 reads MDHEN; CDR2 reads SYDVKM. This CDR3 has 11 residues. The CDR3: CASSGLYGYTF. CDR3 DNA: TGTGCCAGCAGTGGCCTCTATGGCTACACCTTC.

This clone was counted many times. The chain has TRBV6-5 and TRBJ1-6; the match to TRBD1 covers 10 bases. With V trimmed by 5 bases and J by 9 bases, 1 base remained unmatched. There are 13 residues in the CDR3. The germline V gene encodes CDR1 MNHEY and CDR2 SVGAGI. In nucleotides, the CDR3 is TGTGCCAGCAGTCGACAGGGGGCTTCACCCCTCCACTTT. This gives the protein CASSRQGASPLHF.

The chain carries TRBV27 and TRBJ1-2, with TRBD1 matching over 7 bases. Germline CDR1 reads MNHEY; CDR2 reads SMNVEV (reference sequence). The junction had 11 bases not matched to a gene; V was cut back by 5 bases and J by 5 bases. The CDR3 sequence is 15 residues long. The CDR3 DNA is TGTGCCAGCAGTGCCTCCGGGAAGGGGGCTTATGGCTACACCTTC. This codes for CASSASGKGAYGYTF.

J is TRBJ1-6 and V is TRBV7-2; 9 nucleotides agree with TRBD1. The CDR3 has 15 residues. The V and J ends lost 5 bases and 10 bases, in that order; junction bases with no gene match: 9. Germline V gene data show CDR1 as SGHTA and CDR2 as FQGNSA. CDR3 DNA sequence: TGTGCCAGCAGCCCCAGGACAGGGGCCCAATCACCCCTCCACTTT. Protein: CASSPRTGAQSPLHF.

V is TRBV5-5 and J is TRBJ2-2; tentatively, D is TRBD2 (5 bases). Per germline, CDR1 SGHKS and CDR2 YYEKEE (reference sequence). V shed 4 bases and J shed 3 bases, with 16 bases lying between them. The CDR3 has 16 amino acids. The CDR3 nucleotides read TGTGCCAGCAGCACGAGGGCGGCTCGAGACACCGGGGAGCTGTTTTTT. This sequence encodes CASSTRAARDTGELFF.

This chain joins TRBV19 and TRBJ2-1, with TRBD2 matching 15 bases. V lost 6 bases to trimming and J lost 6 bases; unmatched junction nucleotides: 6. CDR1 is LNHDA, CDR2 SQIVND, per germline (reference sequence). The CDR3 loop spans 16 amino acids. This CDR3 is CASRRTSGGAPNEQFF. CDR3 coding DNA: TGTGCCAGTAGAAGGACTAGCGGGGGGGCACCCAATGAGCAGTTCTTC. The full variable domain, its missing parts supplied by reference TRBV19 and TRBJ2-1, is DGGITQSPKYLFRKEGQNVTLSCEQNLNHDAMYWYRQDPGQGLRLIYYSQIVNDFQKGDIAEGYSVSREKKESFPLTVTSAQKNPTAFYLCASRRTSGGAPNEQFFGPGTRLTVL.

This sequence joins TRBV5-1 and TRBJ2-3; TRBD2 matches 8 bases. CDR3 length: 15 amino acids. Germline trimming cut 4 bases from V and 1 base from J; bases unmatched to any gene: 5. In germline, CDR1 is SGHRS, CDR2 YFSETQ. CDR3 DNA: TGCGCCAGCAGCGTAGCGGGGTTCGGCACAGATACGCAGTATTTT. Translating gives CASSVAGFGTDTQYF.

The chain couples TRBV6-6 to TRBJ2-7, with no clear D. In germline, CDR1 is MNHNY, CDR2 SVGAGI (reference sequence). The CDR3 runs 14 residues. V shed 2 bases and J shed 2 bases, with 10 bases lying between them. The CDR3 DNA sequence: TGTGCCAGCAGTTACGCGGCCAGAACCTACGAGCAGTACTTC. Encoded protein: CASSYAARTYEQYF.

This rearrangement joins TRBV7-6 to TRBJ2-2; 7 bases line up with TRBD2. Germline values: CDR1 SGHVS, CDR2 FNYEAQ. There are 17 residues in the CDR3. Germline trimming cut 4 bases from V and 5 bases from J; bases unmatched to any gene: 13. Here the CDR3 DNA reads TGTGCCAGCAGCTCCCGAGGTAGCGGGCGGGGGACCGGGGAGCTGTTTTTT. Translating gives CASSSRGSGRGTGELFF.

The chain recombines TRBV7-6 with TRBJ2-5; 7 nucleotides line up with TRBD2. The trim removed 6 bases at V and 7 bases at J, leaving 14 bases unmatched. Germline CDR1 is SGHVS and CDR2 is FNYEAQ. This CDR3 has 15 amino acids. This CDR3 reads CASSPGTKEYATQYF. DNA of the CDR3: TGTGCCAGCAGTCCCGGGACTAAGGAATACGCGACCCAGTACTTC.

The chain combines TRBV30 with TRBJ1-6; TRBD1 aligns across 10 bases. Germline loops: CDR1 GTSNPN, CDR2 SVGIG (reference sequence). The CDR3 extends over 15 amino acids. Trimming removed 0 bases from V and 9 bases from J; junction bases left unmatched: 5. Here the CDR3 DNA reads TGTGCCTGGAGTGTGGGCGGACAGGGGGGTTCACCCCTCCACTTT. The encoded protein is CAWSVGGQGGSPLHF.

The V call is TRBV4-1, the J call TRBJ1-3, with TRBD1 matching over 7 bases. Per the germline V gene, CDR1 is MGHRA and CDR2 is YSYEKL. V dropped 1 base and J dropped 2; count of bases not matched to a gene: 8. The length of the CDR3 is 17 residues. As DNA, the CDR3 is TGCGCCAGCAGCCAAGTAGGGGGCACTGTAGCTGGAAACACCATATATTTT. It yields the protein CASSQVGGTVAGNTIYF.

In nucleotides, the CDR3 is TGTGCCGGGAAAAGACAGGGGAACACTGAAGCTTTCTTT. Its protein product is CAGKRQGNTEAFF. The V and J genes are TRBV30 and TRBJ1-1; 7 positions match TRBD1. Germline CDR1 and CDR2: GTSNPN and SVGIG (reference sequence). CDR3 size: 13 residues. The V segment lost 8 bases and the J segment 1 base; nucleotides outside the gene matches: 7.

V gene TRBV28 combines with J gene TRBJ2-7; 11 bases line up with TRBD1. Germline CDR1 reads MDHEN; CDR2 reads SYDVKM. The CDR3 is 15 residues long. J was trimmed by 7 bases and V by 5 bases; bases with no gene match: 10. In DNA, the CDR3 is TGTGCCAGCAGTCTCGGGACAGGGGGGCTTGGGGAGCAGTACGTC. Translated, it gives CASSLGTGGLGEQYV.

V usage is TRBV10-1 and J usage is TRBJ1-2; D remains unclear. V lost 8 bases to trimming and J lost 5 bases, with 15 bases between them. The CDR3 sequence is 13 residues long. CDR1 and CDR2 (germline): WNHNN, SYGVQD (reference sequence). The CDR3 coding sequence is TGCGCCAGCGGCGACACAAACGAATATGGCTACACCTTC. Its translation is CASGDTNEYGYTF.

V usage is TRBV9 and J usage is TRBJ2-5; maybe TRBD2 (6 bases). The CDR3 is 15 amino acids. Trimming cost V 7 bases and J 2 bases, with 18 bases left between them. The germline V gene has CDR1 SGDLS and CDR2 YYNGEE. CDR3 in DNA: TGTGCCAGCGCCCTAGCGAACCGACCACAAGAGACCCAGTACTTC. As protein: CASALANRPQETQYF.

The gene calls are TRBV10-3 and TRBJ2-1; 8 bases are shared with TRBD1. The CDR3 has 14 amino acids. The germline gives CDR1 ENHRY, CDR2 SYGVKD. J was trimmed by 7 bases and V by 6 bases; bases with no gene match: 8. This CDR3 reads CAIRAGTGINEQFF. CDR3 DNA sequence: TGTGCCATCAGGGCCGGGACAGGTATTAATGAGCAGTTCTTC.

The chain has TRBV28 and TRBJ2-2; TRBD1 matches 8 bases. The CDR3 sequence is 16 residues long. The V segment lost 5 bases and the J segment 6 bases; nucleotides outside the gene matches: 11. Germline V gene lookup returns CDR1 MDHEN and CDR2 SYDVKM. CDR3 coding DNA: TGTGCCAGCAGTAGGCTAGGACAGGGAAATGCCGGGGAGCTGTTTTTT. This translates into CASSRLGQGNAGELFF.

The J gene is TRBJ1-2, the V gene TRBV27; no clear D. The germline CDR1 and CDR2 sequences are MNHEY and SMNVEV (reference sequence). This CDR3 spans 14 amino acids. Trimming removed 2 bases at V and 4 bases at J, with 11 bases between. Written as DNA, the CDR3 is TGTGCCAGCAGTTTAAGTTTCACGAGCTATGGCTACACCTTC. It codes for CASSLSFTSYGYTF.

The gene calls are TRBV13 and TRBJ2-7; perhaps TRBD2 as D (5 bases). Germline V gene sequence: CDR1 PRHDT, CDR2 FYEKMQ (reference sequence). CDR3 length: 14 residues. Trimming left V 2 bases short and J 4 bases short, with 12 bases between. This chain's CDR3 is CASSLLAGNYEQYF. CDR3 nucleotides: TGTGCCAGCAGCTTACTAGCTGGCAATTACGAGCAGTACTTC.

The J gene is TRBJ2-3, the V gene TRBV19, with D possibly being TRBD2 (5 bases). Germline V gene lookup returns CDR1 LNHDA and CDR2 SQIVND (reference sequence). V was trimmed by 7 bases and J by 3 bases, leaving 11 bases between them. The CDR3 totals 13 residues. CDR3 protein: CASTSLGTDTQYF. The DNA of the CDR3 is TGTGCCAGTACTTCACTAGGGACAGATACGCAGTATTTT. The complete variable domain, with remaining parts taken from reference TRBV19 and TRBJ2-3, reads DGGITQSPKYLFRKEGQNVTLSCEQNLNHDAMYWYRQDPGQGLRLIYYSQIVNDFQKGDIAEGYSVSREKKESFPLTVTSAQKNPTAFYLCASTSLGTDTQYFGPGTRLTVL.